This passage covers 10 T cell receptor beta chains from one sample sequenced in a study of cytomegalovirus exposure and HLA in healthy donors. The study ran its PCR with 60 Vbeta and 13 Jbeta primers. The method was immunoSEQ multiplex PCR; TCRdb's version includes in-frame clones alone and lacks a portion of them. The sample contains about 160,000 clones, about three quarters of which appear only once. Sequencing was carried out using PBMCs. The source is a woman in her 30s in good health and CMV-seronegative.

This clone was observed once. This rearrangement joins TRBV7-3 to TRBJ2-1; 7 nucleotides match TRBD2. The junction had 5 bases not matched to a gene; V was cut back by 5 bases and J by 1 base. CDR3 length equals 15 residues. Germline values: CDR1 SGHTA, CDR2 FQGTGA. CDR3 protein: CASSLTSYSYNEQFF. For the CDR3, the DNA is TGTGCCAGCAGCCTGACTAGCTATTCCTACAATGAGCAGTTCTTC.

The chain carries TRBV4-3 and TRBJ2-5, with 12 positions matching TRBD2. Germline V gene sequence: CDR1 LGHNA, CDR2 YSLEER. The CDR3 runs to 18 residues. V shed 1 base and J 4 bases; nucleotides not matched to a gene: 10. The CDR3 spells CASSQGRSSGGALETQYF. Written as DNA, the CDR3 is TGCGCCAGCAGCCAAGGCCGATCTAGCGGGGGGGCCCTAGAGACCCAGTACTTC.

The table lists this clone with a few counts. V gene TRBV28 combines with J gene TRBJ2-5; 12 bases agree with TRBD2. Germline loops: CDR1 MDHEN, CDR2 SYDVKM. The CDR3 is 16 amino acids. The J segment lost 5 bases and the V segment lost 4 bases, leaving 8 bases of the junction unmatched. CDR3 in amino acids: CASSSNLAGGRETQYF. In nucleotides, the CDR3 is TGTGCCAGCAGTTCCAACCTAGCGGGGGGGCGGGAGACCCAGTACTTC.

The chain carries TRBV5-6 and TRBJ2-7; unclear D gene. The CDR3 extends over 12 amino acids. V lost 1 base to trimming and J lost 4 bases, with 6 bases between them. From germline, CDR1 is SGHDT and CDR2 YYEEEE. The chain's CDR3 is CASSLPGYEQYF. The CDR3 DNA follows: TGTGCCAGCAGCTTGCCCGGGTACGAGCAGTACTTC. The whole variable domain, filled in from reference TRBV5-6 and TRBJ2-7, reads DAGVTQSPTHLIKTRGQQVTLRCSPKSGHDTVSWYQQALGQGPQFIFQYYEEEERQRGNFPDRFSGHQFPNYSSELNVNALLLGDSALYLCASSLPGYEQYFGPGTRLTVT.

Turning to this clone: Other nucleotide sequences from this sample produce the same CDR3. The rearrangement links TRBV28 to TRBJ2-7, with D perhaps matching TRBD2 (5 bases). Germline V gives CDR1 MDHEN, CDR2 SYDVKM. This CDR3 spans 12 amino acids. The V gene lost 1 base and the J gene lost 4 bases, with 5 bases spanning the gap. In DNA form, the CDR3 reads TGTGCCAGCAGTTTATCGGGGTACGAGCAGTACTTC. It translates to CASSLSGYEQYF.

The chain uses TRBV18 and TRBJ2-7; 11 nucleotides agree with TRBD2. CDR3 length: 14 residues. The V segment lost 2 bases and the J segment 4 bases; nucleotides outside the gene matches: 1. CDR1 and CDR2 (germline): KGHSH, LQKENI. This CDR3 reads CASSPTSGSYEQYF. DNA of the CDR3: TGTGCCAGCTCACCAACTAGCGGGAGTTACGAGCAGTACTTC.

The chain combines TRBV5-1 with TRBJ2-7; D unclear. The length of the CDR3 is 14 residues. The germline V gene has CDR1 SGHRS and CDR2 YFSETQ. With 5 bases removed from V and 0 bases from J, the gap between germline ends came to 12 bases. CDR3: CASRVPPISYEQYF. The CDR3 region has the DNA TGCGCCAGCAGAGTACCCCCTATCTCCTACGAGCAGTACTTC.

The chain links TRBV6-5 to TRBJ1-3; maybe TRBD1 (5 bases). Germline CDR1 MNHEY, CDR2 SVGAGI. The ends were cut back, 0 bases at V and 0 bases at J, with 9 bases in the middle. The CDR3 consists of 16 residues. Here the CDR3 DNA reads TGTGCCAGCAGTTACTCGGGTACAGGCTCTGGAAACACCATATATTTT. The encoded protein is CASSYSGTGSGNTIYF.

The genes are TRBV5-4 and TRBJ1-1, with D possibly matching TRBD1 (5 bases). The germline V gene encodes CDR1 SGHNT and CDR2 YYREEE (reference sequence). V shed 4 bases and J shed 6 bases, with 25 bases lying between them. CDR3 length equals 17 residues. CDR3 residues: CASSNPEESGAAAEAFF. CDR3 nucleotide sequence: TGTGCCAGCAGCAACCCCGAGGAGTCTGGGGCTGCCGCTGAAGCTTTCTTT. Filled out from reference TRBV5-4 and TRBJ1-1, the complete variable domain reads ETGVTQSPTHLIKTRGQQVTLRCSSQSGHNTVSWYQQALGQGPQFIFQYYREEENGRGNFPPRFSGLQFPNYSSELNVNALELDDSALYLCASSNPEESGAAAEAFFGQGTRLTVV.

The chain couples TRBV5-1 to TRBJ2-7; 8 bases map to TRBD1. The germline gives CDR1 SGHRS, CDR2 YFSETQ. Trimming took 4 bases from V and 1 from J; bases not matched to a gene: 4. The CDR3 is 14 amino acids. The CDR3, as DNA: TGCGCCAGCAGCACCAGGGACAGGTCCTACGAGCAGTACTTC. Translated: CASSTRDRSYEQYF.